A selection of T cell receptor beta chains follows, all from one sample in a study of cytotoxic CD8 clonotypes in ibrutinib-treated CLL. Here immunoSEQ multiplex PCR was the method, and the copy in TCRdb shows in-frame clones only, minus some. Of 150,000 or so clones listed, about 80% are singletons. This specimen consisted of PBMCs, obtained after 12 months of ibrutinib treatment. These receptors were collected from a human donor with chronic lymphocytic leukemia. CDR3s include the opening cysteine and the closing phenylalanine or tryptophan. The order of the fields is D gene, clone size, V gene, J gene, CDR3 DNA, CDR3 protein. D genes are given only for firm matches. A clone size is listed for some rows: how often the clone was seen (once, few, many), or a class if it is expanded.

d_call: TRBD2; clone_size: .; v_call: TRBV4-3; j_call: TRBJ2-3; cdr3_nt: TGCGCCAGCAGCCCCAGGGCTAGCGGGAGCTTCGAAGATACGCAGTATTTT; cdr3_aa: CASSPRASGSFEDTQYF
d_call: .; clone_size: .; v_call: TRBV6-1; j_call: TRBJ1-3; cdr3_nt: TGTGCCAGCAGTGAAGACTCTGGAAACACCATATATTTT; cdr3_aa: CASSEDSGNTIYF
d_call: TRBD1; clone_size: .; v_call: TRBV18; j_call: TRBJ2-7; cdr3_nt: TGTGCCAGCTCACCACGGACAGGGGAGAACGAGCAGTACTTC; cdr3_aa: CASSPRTGENEQYF
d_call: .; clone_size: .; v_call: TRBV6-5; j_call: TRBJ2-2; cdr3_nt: TGTGCCAGCAGATCGGGACTTAACACCGGGGAGCTGTTTTTT; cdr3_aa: CASRSGLNTGELFF
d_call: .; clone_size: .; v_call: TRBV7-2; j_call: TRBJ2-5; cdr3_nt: TGTGCCAGCAGCTTAGATGTCTCGGGGTCCAGGGAGACCCAGTACTTC; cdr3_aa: CASSLDVSGSRETQYF
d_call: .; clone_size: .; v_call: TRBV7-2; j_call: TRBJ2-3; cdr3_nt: TGTGCCAGCAGCTTAGGTTGGTCAGATACGCAGTATTTT; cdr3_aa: CASSLGWSDTQYF
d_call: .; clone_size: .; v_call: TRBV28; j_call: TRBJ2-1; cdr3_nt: TGTGCCAGCAGCGACGGCGGGAACAATGAGCAGTTCTTC; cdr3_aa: CASSDGGNNEQFF
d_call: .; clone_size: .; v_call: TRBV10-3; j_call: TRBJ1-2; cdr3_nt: TGTGCCACCGTCGTTTCAAGCAGGGGAGCTATCGATGGCTACACCTTC; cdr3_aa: CATVVSSRGAIDGYTF
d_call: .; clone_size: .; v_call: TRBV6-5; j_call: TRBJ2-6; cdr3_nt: TGTGCCAGCAGACAGGGAAAGGCTGGGGCCAACGTCCTGACTTTC; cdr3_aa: CASRQGKAGANVLTF
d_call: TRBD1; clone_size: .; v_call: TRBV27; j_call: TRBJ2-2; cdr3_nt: TGTGCCAGCAGAGTTGGACCGGGGACAGACGGGGAGCTGTTTTTT; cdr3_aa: CASRVGPGTDGELFF
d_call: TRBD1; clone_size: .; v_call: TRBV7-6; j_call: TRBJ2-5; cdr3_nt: TGTGCCAGCAGCCCCCGGACAGGTTTAACCCAAGAGACCCAGTACTTC; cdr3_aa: CASSPRTGLTQETQYF
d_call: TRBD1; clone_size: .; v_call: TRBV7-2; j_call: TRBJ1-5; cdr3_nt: TGTGCCAGCAGCCAAGGGACAGCAAGCAATCAGCCCCAGCATTTT; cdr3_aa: CASSQGTASNQPQHF
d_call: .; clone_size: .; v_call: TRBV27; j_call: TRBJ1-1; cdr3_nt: TGTGCCAGCAGTCCCCTCGGCAGGACTGAAGCTTTCTTT; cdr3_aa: CASSPLGRTEAFF
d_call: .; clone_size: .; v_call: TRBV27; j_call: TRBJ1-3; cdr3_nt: TGTGCCAGCACTAGTACTGGAAACACCATATATTTT; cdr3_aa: CASTSTGNTIYF
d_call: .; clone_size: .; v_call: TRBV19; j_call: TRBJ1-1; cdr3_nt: TGTGCCAGTAGTGATAATCAAAGCGGAAGGAGGATTGAAGCTTTCTTT; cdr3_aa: CASSDNQSGRRIEAFF
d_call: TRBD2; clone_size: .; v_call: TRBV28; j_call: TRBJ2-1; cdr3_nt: TGTGCCAGCAACCCGTGGGGACTAGCGGGATTCCTCTCCTACAATGAGCAGTTCTTC; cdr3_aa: CASNPWGLAGFLSYNEQFF
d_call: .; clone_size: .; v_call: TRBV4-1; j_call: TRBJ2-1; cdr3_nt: TGCGCCAGCAACCAGGGATTGGGCCCCAATGAGCAGTTCTTC; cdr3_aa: CASNQGLGPNEQFF
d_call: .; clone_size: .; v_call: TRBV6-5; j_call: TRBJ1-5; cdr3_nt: TGTGCCAGCAGAGGTACTAATCAGCCCCAGCATTTT; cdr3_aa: CASRGTNQPQHF
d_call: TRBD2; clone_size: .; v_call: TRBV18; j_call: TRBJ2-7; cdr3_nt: TGTGCCAGCTCACCACCAGGGACTAGCGGGGTGAGAGAGCAGTACTTC; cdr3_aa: CASSPPGTSGVREQYF
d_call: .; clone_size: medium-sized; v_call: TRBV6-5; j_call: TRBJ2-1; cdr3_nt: TGTGCCAGCAGTTACTTACCGGGGGACCAGGTTGAGCAGTTCTTC; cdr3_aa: CASSYLPGDQVEQFF
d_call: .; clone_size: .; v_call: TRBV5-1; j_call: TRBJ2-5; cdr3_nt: TGCGCCAGCAGCTTCCAACCGGGAGCCGAGACCCAGTACTTC; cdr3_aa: CASSFQPGAETQYF
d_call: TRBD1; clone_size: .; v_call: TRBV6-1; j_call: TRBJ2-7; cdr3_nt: TGTGCCAGCAGTGAACCGGGACAGGGATTGGGCGAGCAGTACTTC; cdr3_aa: CASSEPGQGLGEQYF
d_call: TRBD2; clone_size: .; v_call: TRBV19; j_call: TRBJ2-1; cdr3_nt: TGTGCCAGTAACCGAGCGGGAGGGGACAATGAGCAGTTCTTC; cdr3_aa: CASNRAGGDNEQFF
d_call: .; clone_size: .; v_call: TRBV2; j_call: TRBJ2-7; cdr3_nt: TGTGCCAGCTCGATAGGGCGGGGCCCCTACGAGCAGTACTTC; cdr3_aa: CASSIGRGPYEQYF
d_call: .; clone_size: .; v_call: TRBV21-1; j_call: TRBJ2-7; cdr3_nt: TGTGCCGGCGGTTGGGACAGGGACCACGAGCAGTACTTC; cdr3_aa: CAGGWDRDHEQYF
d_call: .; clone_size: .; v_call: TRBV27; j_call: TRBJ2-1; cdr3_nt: TGTGCCAGCAGCTTTTACAATGAGCAGTTCTTC; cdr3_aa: CASSFYNEQFF
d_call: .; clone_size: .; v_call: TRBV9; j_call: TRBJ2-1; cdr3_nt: TGTGCCAGCAGCGTAGAGGCGGTCCGGGGCAATGAGCAGTTCTTC; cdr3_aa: CASSVEAVRGNEQFF
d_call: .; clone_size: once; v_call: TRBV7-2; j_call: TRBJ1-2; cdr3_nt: TGTGCCAGCAACTTACAGGGATATGGCTACACCTTC; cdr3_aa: CASNLQGYGYTF
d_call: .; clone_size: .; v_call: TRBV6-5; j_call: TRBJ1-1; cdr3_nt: TGTGCCAGCAGGGTTACCTTGAACACTGAAGCTTTCTTT; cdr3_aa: CASRVTLNTEAFF
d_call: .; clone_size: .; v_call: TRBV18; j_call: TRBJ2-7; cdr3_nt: TGTGCCAGCTCACCAGGAGGGGGCTACGAGCAGTACTTC; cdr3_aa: CASSPGGGYEQYF
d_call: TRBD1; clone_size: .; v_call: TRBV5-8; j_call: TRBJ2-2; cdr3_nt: TGTGCCAGCAGACTGAAGCCGGGACAGGGGGCGCCCGGGGAGCTGTTTTTT; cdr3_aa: CASRLKPGQGAPGELFF
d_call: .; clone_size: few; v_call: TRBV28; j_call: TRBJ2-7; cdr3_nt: TGTGCCAGCAGTTTGGTATCGTACGAGCAGTACTTC; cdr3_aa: CASSLVSYEQYF
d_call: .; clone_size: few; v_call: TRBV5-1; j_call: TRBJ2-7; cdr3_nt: TGCGCCAGCAGCTCGCTCGGAGATTACGAGCAGTACTTC; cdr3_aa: CASSSLGDYEQYF
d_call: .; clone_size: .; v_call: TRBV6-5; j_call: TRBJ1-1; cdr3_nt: TGTGCCAGCAGATTATCAGGGGACACTGAAGCTTTCTTT; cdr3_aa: CASRLSGDTEAFF
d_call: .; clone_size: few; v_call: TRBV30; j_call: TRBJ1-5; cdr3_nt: TGTGCCTGGAGCAAAGCAGGGGGCAATCAGCCCCAGCATTTT; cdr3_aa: CAWSKAGGNQPQHF
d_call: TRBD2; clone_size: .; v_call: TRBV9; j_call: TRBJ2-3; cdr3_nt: TGTGCCAGCAGCGTAGATCTAGCGGGATTTAGCACAGATACGCAGTATTTT; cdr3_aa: CASSVDLAGFSTDTQYF
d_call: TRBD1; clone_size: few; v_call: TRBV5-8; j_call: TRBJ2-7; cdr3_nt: TGTGCCAGCAGCTTGGGACAGGGGGCCTACGAGCAGTACTTC; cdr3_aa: CASSLGQGAYEQYF
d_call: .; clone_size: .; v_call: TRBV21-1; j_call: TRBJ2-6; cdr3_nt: TGTGCCAGCAGCAAAGGAAGACAGGGGTCTGGGGCCAACGTCCTGACTTTC; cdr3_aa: CASSKGRQGSGANVLTF
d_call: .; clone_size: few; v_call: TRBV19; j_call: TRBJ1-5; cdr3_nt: TGTGCCAGTAACGTCCTGCGACAGCCCCAGCATTTT; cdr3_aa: CASNVLRQPQHF
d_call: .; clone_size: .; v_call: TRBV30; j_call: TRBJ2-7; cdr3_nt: TGTGCCTGGAGTGTAAATCTGCGCTCGGCCCCCAGCTCCTACGAGCAGTACTTC; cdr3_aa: CAWSVNLRSAPSSYEQYF
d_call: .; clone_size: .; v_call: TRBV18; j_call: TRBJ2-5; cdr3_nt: TGTGCCAGCTCACCTTCTCGGGGGAACCAAGAGACCCAGTACTTC; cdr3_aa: CASSPSRGNQETQYF
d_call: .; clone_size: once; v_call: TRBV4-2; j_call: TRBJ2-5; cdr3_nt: TGTGCCAGCAGCCAAGGGGTTAGCAGCCTAAATGGCGAGACCCAGTACTTC; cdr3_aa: CASSQGVSSLNGETQYF
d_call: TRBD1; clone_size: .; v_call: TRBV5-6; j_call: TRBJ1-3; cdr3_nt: TGTGCCAGCAGCTTAGGGACAGGGCGCTCTGGAAACACCATATATTTT; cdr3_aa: CASSLGTGRSGNTIYF
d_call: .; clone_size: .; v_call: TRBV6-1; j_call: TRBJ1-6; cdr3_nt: TGTGCCAGCAGTGAAGCGGGGATTCGAGCCCTCCACTTT; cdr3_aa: CASSEAGIRALHF
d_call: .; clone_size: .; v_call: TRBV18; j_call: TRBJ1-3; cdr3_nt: TGTGCCAGCTCACCAAGGCAGGGAAGAGTTGGAAACACCATATATTTT; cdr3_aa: CASSPRQGRVGNTIYF
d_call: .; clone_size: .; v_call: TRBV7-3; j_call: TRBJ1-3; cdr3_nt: TGTGCCAGCAGCTCAACCCCGAGGGCCTTCTCTGGAAACACCATATATTTT; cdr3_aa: CASSSTPRAFSGNTIYF
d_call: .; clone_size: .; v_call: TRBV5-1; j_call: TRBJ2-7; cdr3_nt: TGCGCCAGCAGCTTGGGGGGCCAAACGGCCTACGAGCAGTACTTC; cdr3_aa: CASSLGGQTAYEQYF
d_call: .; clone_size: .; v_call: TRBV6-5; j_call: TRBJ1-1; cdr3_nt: TGTGCCAGCAGTTACACGAGTGGGTCGAGAGCTTTCTTT; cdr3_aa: CASSYTSGSRAFF
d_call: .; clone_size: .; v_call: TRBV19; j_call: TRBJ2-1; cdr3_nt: TGTGCCAGTAGTGGGCAGGGGTCCTACAATGAGCAGTTCTTC; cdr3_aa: CASSGQGSYNEQFF
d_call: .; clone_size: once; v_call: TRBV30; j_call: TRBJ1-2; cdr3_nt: TGTGCCTGGAGTGTCTCGGGGATTAAGGGGACTTTC; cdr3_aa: CAWSVSGIKGTF
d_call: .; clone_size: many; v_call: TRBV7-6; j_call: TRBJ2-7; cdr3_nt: TGTGCCAGCAGCCGTCTGGGGGGCCACTACGAGCAGTACTTC; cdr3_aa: CASSRLGGHYEQYF
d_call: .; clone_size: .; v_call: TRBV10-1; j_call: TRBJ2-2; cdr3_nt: TGCGCCAGCAGTGAGCCCTTAGGACAGCCCGTAGACACCGGGGAGCTGTTTTTT; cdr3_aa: CASSEPLGQPVDTGELFF
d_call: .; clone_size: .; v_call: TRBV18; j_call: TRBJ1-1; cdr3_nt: TGTGCCAGCTCACGACAGGTGAACACTGAAGCTTTCTTT; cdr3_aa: CASSRQVNTEAFF
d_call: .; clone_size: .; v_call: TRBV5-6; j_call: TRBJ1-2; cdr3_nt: TGTGCCAGCAGGGATTCGTCGGGGAACTATGGCTACACCTTC; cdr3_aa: CASRDSSGNYGYTF